This T cell receptor (beta chain) was sequenced in a study of cytomegalovirus exposure and HLA in healthy donors. The study's findings and limits: With further analysis later on, most CMV-associated TCR beta chains appeared HLA-restricted. Rarity characterized most TCR sequences, yet some public TCRs appeared in many donors.

Vbeta (60) and Jbeta (13) primers were used in the PCR. Profiled with immunoSEQ multiplex PCR; TCRdb holds only in-frame clones, not every one. The sample holds roughly 150,000 clones, less than 9.5% seen once. This clone was seen only a few times. The antigen remains undetermined. The CDR3 is 14 amino acids. Trimming took off 1 base at V and 5 bases at J, with 9 bases between the two ends. Germline CDR1 is SGHTA and CDR2 is FQGTGA. The TCR was taken from a male donor in good health and CMV-seronegative. This chain uses TRBV7-3 with TRBJ2-1, with D possibly matching TRBD2 (6 bases). The sequenced material came from PBMCs. This chain's CDR3 is CASSLKGLDNEQFF. The CDR3 DNA follows: TGTGCCAGCAGCTTAAAGGGACTGGACAATGAGCAGTTCTTC.